This T cell receptor beta chain comes out of a study of human T cells and chemical hapten exposure. Described time point: patch test 1, 2 weeks after DPC sensitization. The treatment was: therapeutic diphenylcyclopropenone sensitization with weekly scalp DPC. Venepuncture was done earlier than the placement of each patch test. TCRdb passed the RACE reads through MiXCR, listing each CDR3 protein once. Of 180,000 or so distinct CDR3 sequences in the sample, approximately 20% were seen once. This CDR3 spans 14 amino acids. The V gene end was trimmed by 6 bases and the J gene end by 2 bases; junction bases not matched to a gene: 4. Germline values: CDR1 SGHAT, CDR2 FQNNGV.

The clonotype originates from a woman aged 50 to 60 with alopecia areata. Some clones in this sample may be carry-over from other donors' samples. This sequence joins TRBV11-2 and TRBJ1-3, with 7 positions matching TRBD1. Sequencing was performed on whole blood, taken in connection with sensitization to the hapten diphenylcyclopropenone (DPC). Here the CDR3 DNA reads TGTGCCAGCAGTCAACAGGGGACTGGAAACACCATATATTTT. Amino acid sequence: CASSQQGTGNTIYF.